A selection of T cell receptor beta chains follows, all from one sample in a study of identical twins. Each CDR3 protein gets one entry after TCRdb re-called the 5' RACE reads with MiXCR. The sample shows approximately 590,000 distinct CDR3 sequences, 9.5% to 10% of them seen only once. These data were also reused for a study on yellow fever vaccine responses in identical twins.

Specimen: PBMCs. The receptors shown here come from a woman aged 18-30 years in good health. The CDR3 runs from the conserved cysteine through the conserved F or W. Fields, in order: D gene, V gene, clone size, J gene, CDR3 protein, CDR3 DNA. A D gene is named only where the DNA matches it firmly. Clone size is given for some rows only: seen once, a few or many times, or a class if the clone is expanded.

-,TRBV12-3/TRBV12-4,-,TRBJ1-6,CASSLASHNSPLHF,TGTGCCAGCAGTTTGGCATCCCATAATTCACCCCTCCACTTT
-,TRBV12-3/TRBV12-4,many,TRBJ1-1,CASSRRTGPNTEAFF,TGTGCCAGCAGCCGACGAACAGGGCCGAACACTGAAGCTTTCTTT
-,TRBV6-5,-,TRBJ1-1,CASSYSRPLNTEAFF,TGTGCCAGCAGTTACTCGCGACCCTTGAACACTGAAGCTTTCTTT
-,TRBV11-2,few,TRBJ2-3,CASSLQRGRADTQYF,TGTGCCAGCAGCTTGCAGAGGGGAAGGGCAGATACGCAGTATTTT
TRBD2,TRBV2,many,TRBJ2-1,CASSEGLASGRSNEQFF,TGTGCCAGCAGTGAAGGGCTGGCTAGCGGGAGGTCCAATGAGCAGTTCTTC
-,TRBV11-1,-,TRBJ2-5,CASSSGSTLLTETQYF,TGTGCCAGCAGCTCCGGCTCAACGCTCCTGACGGAGACCCAGTACTTC
-,TRBV20-1,few,TRBJ1-1,CSAREPGMGTEAFF,TGCAGTGCTAGAGAACCGGGGATGGGGACTGAAGCTTTCTTT
-,TRBV6-1,-,TRBJ2-6,CASSPLAAGANVLTF,TGTGCCAGCAGCCCCCTCGCGGCTGGGGCCAACGTCCTGACTTTC
TRBD1,TRBV9,-,TRBJ1-1,CASSAEGQGDTEAFF,TGTGCCAGCAGCGCGGAGGGACAGGGGGACACTGAAGCTTTCTTT
-,TRBV20-1,-,TRBJ2-2,CSALVAVTNTGELFF,TGCAGTGCTCTGGTAGCGGTTACGAACACCGGGGAGCTGTTTTTT
-,TRBV7-2,few,TRBJ2-5,CASSLVFGRGGETQYF,TGTGCCAGCAGCTTAGTGTTCGGCAGGGGTGGAGAGACCCAGTACTTC
-,TRBV4-3,-,TRBJ2-7,CASSQDRWSGDEQYF,TGCGCCAGCAGCCAAGATCGTTGGAGCGGCGACGAGCAGTACTTC
-,TRBV7-8,few,TRBJ2-1,CASSSPGAHYNEQFF,TGTGCCAGCAGCTCACCGGGGGCGCATTACAATGAGCAGTTCTTC
TRBD2,TRBV4-1,-,TRBJ2-1,CASSLPSGNYEQFF,TGCGCCAGCAGTCTTCCTAGCGGGAACTATGAGCAGTTCTTC
TRBD2,TRBV20-1,many,TRBJ2-7,CSAHEGLAGAEQYF,TGCAGTGCTCACGAGGGACTAGCGGGAGCCGAGCAGTACTTC
-,TRBV4-1,many,TRBJ2-4,CASSQGLENIQYF,TGCGCCAGCAGCCAAGGTCTCGAAAACATTCAGTACTTC
-,TRBV28,-,TRBJ2-2,CASSSGHKGTGELFF,TGTGCCAGCAGTTCGGGACACAAGGGCACCGGGGAGCTGTTTTTT
-,TRBV18,many,TRBJ1-1,CASSPQGGNTEAFF,TGTGCCAGCTCACCACAGGGTGGGAACACTGAAGCTTTCTTT
-,TRBV28,few,TRBJ2-4,CASSLFFAGDQNIQYF,TGTGCCAGCAGTTTATTTTTCGCCGGGGACCAAAACATTCAGTACTTC
TRBD2,TRBV12-3/TRBV12-4,many,TRBJ2-5,CASSPLAGVETQYF,TGTGCCAGCAGTCCCCTAGCGGGGGTGGAGACCCAGTACTTC
TRBD2,TRBV7-3,few,TRBJ2-2,CASSLSGGAGGELFF,TGTGCCAGCAGCTTGAGCGGGGGGGCCGGCGGGGAGCTGTTTTTT
-,TRBV4-1,-,TRBJ2-7,CASSHGEALPSYEQYF,TGCGCCAGCAGCCACGGAGAGGCTCTCCCCTCCTACGAGCAGTACTTC
TRBD2,TRBV7-2,few,TRBJ2-1,CASTLPSGGLYNEQFF,TGTGCCAGCACCCTACCGAGCGGGGGTCTGTACAATGAGCAGTTCTTC
TRBD2,TRBV20-1,few,TRBJ2-4,CSASGLAGGQNIQYF,TGCAGTGCAAGCGGCCTAGCGGGGGGTCAAAACATTCAGTACTTC
-,TRBV5-4,-,TRBJ2-1,CASSSAGPTGNEQFF,TGTGCCAGCAGCAGCGCCGGGCCAACAGGAAATGAGCAGTTCTTC
-,TRBV9,many,TRBJ2-1,CASSPWGGIEQFF,TGTGCCAGCAGCCCTTGGGGCGGAATAGAGCAGTTCTTC
TRBD2,TRBV20-1,few,TRBJ2-3,CSAPHRGESLDTQYF,TGCAGTGCACCTCACCGGGGGGAGTCATTAGATACGCAGTATTTT